This TCR beta chain derives from a study of blood T cell repertoires in COVID-19. Study background: Samples of COVID-19 (acute and convalescent) were obtained from the United States, Italy and Spain. From T cells, B-cell-depleted T cells, or PBMCs came the material, which was cDNA or gDNA.

Germline V gene data show CDR1 as LGHNA and CDR2 as YNFKEQ. CDR3 length: 15 residues. Trimming removed 4 bases from V and 7 bases from J; junction bases left unmatched: 11. Clones were sequenced by immunoSEQ multiplex PCR, and TCRdb holds only the in-frame ones, with some missing. The profile shows under 150,000 clones, approximately 91% of them singletons. This clone was detected only a few times. The specimen was peripheral blood. V gene TRBV4-2 combines with J gene TRBJ2-7; 9 positions match TRBD1. This clonotype originated in a human donor in a cohort sampled during active COVID-19. In DNA form, the CDR3 reads TGTGCCAGCAGCCCCGGCGCGGGACAGGGCCTTGAGCAGTACTTC. It yields the protein CASSPGAGQGLEQYF.